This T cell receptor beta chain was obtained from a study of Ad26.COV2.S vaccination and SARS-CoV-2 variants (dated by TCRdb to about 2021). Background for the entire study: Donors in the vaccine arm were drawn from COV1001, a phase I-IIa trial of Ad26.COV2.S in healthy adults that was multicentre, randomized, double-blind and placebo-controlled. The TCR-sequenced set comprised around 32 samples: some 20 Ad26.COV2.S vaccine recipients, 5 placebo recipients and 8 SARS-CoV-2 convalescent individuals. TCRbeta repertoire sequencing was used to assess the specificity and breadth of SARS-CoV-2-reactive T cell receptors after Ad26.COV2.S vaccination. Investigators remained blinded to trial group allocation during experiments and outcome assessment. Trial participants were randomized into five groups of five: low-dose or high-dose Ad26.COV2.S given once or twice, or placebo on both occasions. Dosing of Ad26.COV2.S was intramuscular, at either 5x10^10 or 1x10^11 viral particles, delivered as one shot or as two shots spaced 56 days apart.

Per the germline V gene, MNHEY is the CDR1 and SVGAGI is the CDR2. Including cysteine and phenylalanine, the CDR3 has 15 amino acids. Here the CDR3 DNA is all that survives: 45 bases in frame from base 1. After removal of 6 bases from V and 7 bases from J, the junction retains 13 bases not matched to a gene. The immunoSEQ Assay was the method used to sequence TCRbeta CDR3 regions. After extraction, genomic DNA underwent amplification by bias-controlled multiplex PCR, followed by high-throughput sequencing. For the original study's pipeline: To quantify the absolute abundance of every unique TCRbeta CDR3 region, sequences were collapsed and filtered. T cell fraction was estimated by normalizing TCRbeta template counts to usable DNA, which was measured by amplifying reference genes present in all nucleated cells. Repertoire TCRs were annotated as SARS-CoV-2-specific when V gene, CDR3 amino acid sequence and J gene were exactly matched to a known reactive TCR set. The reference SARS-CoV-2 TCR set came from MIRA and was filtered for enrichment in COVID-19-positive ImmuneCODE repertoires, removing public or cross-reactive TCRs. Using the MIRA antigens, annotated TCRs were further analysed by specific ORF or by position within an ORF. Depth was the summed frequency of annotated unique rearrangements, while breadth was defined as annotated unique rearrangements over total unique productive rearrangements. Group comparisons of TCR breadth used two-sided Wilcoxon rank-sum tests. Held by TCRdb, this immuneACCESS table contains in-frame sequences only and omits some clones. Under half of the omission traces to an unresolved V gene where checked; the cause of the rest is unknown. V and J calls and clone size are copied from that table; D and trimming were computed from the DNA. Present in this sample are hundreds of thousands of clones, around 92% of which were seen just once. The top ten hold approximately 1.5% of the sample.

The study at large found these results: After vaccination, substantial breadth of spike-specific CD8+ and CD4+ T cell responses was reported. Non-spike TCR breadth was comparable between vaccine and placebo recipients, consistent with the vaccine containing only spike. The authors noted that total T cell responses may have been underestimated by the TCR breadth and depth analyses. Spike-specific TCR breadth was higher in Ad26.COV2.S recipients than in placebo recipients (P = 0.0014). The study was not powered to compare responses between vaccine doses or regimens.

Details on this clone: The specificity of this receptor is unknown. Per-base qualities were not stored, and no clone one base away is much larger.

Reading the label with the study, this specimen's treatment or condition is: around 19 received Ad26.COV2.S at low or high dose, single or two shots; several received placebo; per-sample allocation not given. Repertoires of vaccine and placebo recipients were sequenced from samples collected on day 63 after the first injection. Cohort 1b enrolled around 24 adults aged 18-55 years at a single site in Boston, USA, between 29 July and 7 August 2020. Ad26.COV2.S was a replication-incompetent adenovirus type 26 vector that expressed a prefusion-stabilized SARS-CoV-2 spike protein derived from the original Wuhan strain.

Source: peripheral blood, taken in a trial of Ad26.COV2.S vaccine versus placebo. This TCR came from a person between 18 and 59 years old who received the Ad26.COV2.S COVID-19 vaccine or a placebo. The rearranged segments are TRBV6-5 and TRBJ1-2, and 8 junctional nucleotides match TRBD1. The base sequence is TGTGCCAGCAGAACCTCCGGGACAGGCTTGGGTGGCTACACCTTC. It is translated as CASRTSGTGLGGYTF.